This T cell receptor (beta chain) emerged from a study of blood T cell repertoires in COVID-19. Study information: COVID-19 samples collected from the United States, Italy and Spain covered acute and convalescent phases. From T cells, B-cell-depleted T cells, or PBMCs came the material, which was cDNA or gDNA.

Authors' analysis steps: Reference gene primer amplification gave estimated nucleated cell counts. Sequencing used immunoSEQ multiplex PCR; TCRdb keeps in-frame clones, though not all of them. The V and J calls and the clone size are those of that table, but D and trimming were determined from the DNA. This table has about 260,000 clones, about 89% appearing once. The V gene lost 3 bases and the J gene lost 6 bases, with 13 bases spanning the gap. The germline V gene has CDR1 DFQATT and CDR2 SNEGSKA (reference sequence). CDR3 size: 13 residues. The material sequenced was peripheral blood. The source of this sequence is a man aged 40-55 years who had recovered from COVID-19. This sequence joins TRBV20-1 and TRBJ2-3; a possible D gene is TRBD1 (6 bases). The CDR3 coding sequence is TGCAGTGCTAGTGTAGTAACAGGGGATACGCAGTATTTT. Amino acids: CSASVVTGDTQYF.